This passage covers 14 T cell receptor beta chains from one sample sequenced in a study of cytomegalovirus exposure and HLA in healthy donors. The PCR used 60 Vbeta and 13 Jbeta primers. Assay: immunoSEQ multiplex PCR; the TCRdb copy retains only in-frame clones and omits some. The table includes some 190,000 clones, over 70% detected once. Specimen: PBMCs. The receptors stem from a boy between 2 and 10 years old in good health and CMV-seronegative.

This sequence joins TRBV19 and TRBJ1-4; D gene unclear. The CDR3 runs 14 residues. Deletions cut 3 bases from V and 0 bases from J, with 5 bases between. The V gene's germline CDR1 is LNHDA and CDR2 SQIVND (reference sequence). The CDR3 nucleotides are TGTGCCAGTAGTATGGGAGCAACTAATGAAAAACTGTTTTTT. It yields the protein CASSMGATNEKLFF.

The chain recombines TRBV6-1 with TRBJ2-1, with 8 bases that match TRBD2. The CDR3 extends over 16 amino acids. J was trimmed by 0 bases and V by 4 bases; bases with no gene match: 5. Germline V gene lookup returns CDR1 MNHNS and CDR2 SASEGT. The CDR3 sequence: CASSGEGTSSYNEQFF. DNA of the CDR3: TGTGCCAGCAGTGGGGAGGGGACTAGCTCCTACAATGAGCAGTTCTTC.

This sequence joins TRBV6-5 and TRBJ2-3; 8 nucleotides line up with TRBD2. Trimming cost V 6 bases and J 2 bases; bases outside gene matches: 7. The CDR3 is 15 residues long. Germline V gene data show CDR1 as MNHEY and CDR2 as SVGAGI. The CDR3 DNA reads TGTGCCAGCAGCCCCGGACTAGCCCACACAGATACGCAGTATTTT. This translates into CASSPGLAHTDTQYF.

This clone was detected only once. The rearrangement links TRBV11-2 to TRBJ2-3; perhaps TRBD1 as D (6 bases). The CDR3 runs 13 residues. The germline CDR1 and CDR2 sequences are SGHAT and FQNNGV. Between the trimmed V and J ends, which lost 8 bases and 5 bases, there was a span of 14 bases. CDR3 residues: CASGAGVEDTQYF. CDR3 DNA: TGTGCCAGCGGGGCAGGGGTTGAAGATACGCAGTATTTT.

The chain recombines TRBV29-1 with TRBJ2-3; no firm D call. Germline V lookup: CDR1 SQVTM, CDR2 ANQGSEA. This CDR3 region has 13 residues. Trimming took off 2 bases at V and 4 bases at J, with 10 bases between the two ends. The chain's CDR3 is CSVELQVSDTQYF. The CDR3, as DNA: TGCAGCGTTGAATTGCAGGTTTCAGATACGCAGTATTTT.

This clone was seen a single time. The chain combines TRBV13 with TRBJ1-1; no clear D gene. From germline, CDR1 is PRHDT and CDR2 FYEKMQ (reference sequence). Trimming cost V 3 bases and J 10 bases, with 9 bases left between them. The CDR3 is 11 amino acids. The CDR3 is CASSLRRGAFF. In DNA form, the CDR3 reads TGTGCCAGCAGCTTGAGGCGTGGAGCTTTCTTT.

The chain has TRBV4-1 and TRBJ1-2; D is undetermined. CDR3 length equals 17 residues. The V and J ends lost 0 bases and 6 bases respectively, with 20 bases between them. Germline V gene lookup returns CDR1 MGHRA and CDR2 YSYEKL. In nucleotides, the CDR3 is TGCGCCAGCAGCCAAGAAGCTTATAATGGGAGGATCAATGGCTACACCTTC. Translating gives CASSQEAYNGRINGYTF.

This chain joins TRBV5-4 and TRBJ2-2, with D uncertain. Germline values: CDR1 SGHNT, CDR2 YYREEE (reference sequence). The CDR3 has 16 amino acids. V lost 1 base to trimming and J lost 0 bases, with 10 bases between them. CDR3 sequence: CASSLPLAPNTGELFF. CDR3 nucleotide sequence: TGTGCCAGCAGCTTGCCCTTAGCTCCGAACACCGGGGAGCTGTTTTTT.

V usage is TRBV10-1 and J usage is TRBJ1-2; D not resolved. The CDR3 contains 13 residues. CDR1 and CDR2 from the germline V gene are WNHNN and SYGVQD (reference sequence). The V gene lost 6 bases and the J gene lost 4 bases, with 12 bases spanning the gap. CDR3 in DNA: TGCGCCAGCAGCTTTAGCGGCAGCTATGGCTACACCTTC. Its protein is CASSFSGSYGYTF.

The chain joins TRBV30 to TRBJ2-7; maybe TRBD1 (5 bases). Germline V gene sequence: CDR1 GTSNPN, CDR2 SVGIG (reference sequence). The ends were cut back, 4 bases at V and 3 bases at J, with 7 bases in the middle. This CDR3 spans 11 amino acids. DNA of the CDR3: TGTGCCTGGACAGACAGCTACGAGCAGTACTTC. It yields the protein CAWTDSYEQYF. Variable domain in full (rest from reference TRBV30 and TRBJ2-7): SQTIHQWPATLVQPVGSPLSLECTVEGTSNPNLYWYRQAAGRGLQLLFYSVGIGQISSEVPQNLSASRPQDRQFILSSKKLLLSDSGFYLCAWTDSYEQYFGPGTRLTVT.

This chain connects TRBV28 to TRBJ1-5; no reliable D call. CDR1 MDHEN and CDR2 SYDVKM come from the germline V gene. V shed 6 bases and J shed 7 bases, with 16 bases lying between them. CDR3 size: 14 residues. The CDR3 DNA sequence: TGTGCCAGCAGCCCAAGCGGGATTGAACAGCCCCAGCATTTT. Translation gives CASSPSGIEQPQHF. Together with reference TRBV28 and TRBJ1-5, the CDR3 gives the full variable domain: DVKVTQSSRYLVKRTGEKVFLECVQDMDHENMFWYRQDPGLGLRLIYFSYDVKMKEKGDIPEGYSVSREKKERFSLILESASTNQTSMYLCASSPSGIEQPQHFGDGTRLSIL.

This clone appeared a few times. The chain employs TRBV11-2 and TRBJ2-1; D possibly corresponds to TRBD2 (7 bases). Germline CDR1 is SGHAT and CDR2 is FQNNGV. V was trimmed by 5 bases and J by 3 bases, leaving 11 bases between them. The CDR3 runs 14 residues. Here the CDR3 reads CASSLGGGYNEQFF. The CDR3 nucleotides are TGTGCCAGCAGCCTAGGGGGGGGCTACAATGAGCAGTTCTTC. Drawing the rest from reference TRBV11-2 and TRBJ2-1, the complete variable domain is EAGVAQSPRYKIIEKRQSVAFWCNPISGHATLYWYQQILGQGPKLLIQFQNNGVVDDSQLPKDRFSAERLKGVDSTLKIQPAKLEDSAVYLCASSLGGGYNEQFFGPGTRLTVL.

The chain has TRBV6-5 and TRBJ2-1; 7 nucleotides align to TRBD2. The CDR3 contains 14 residues. V was pared by 6 bases and J by 4 bases, with 6 bases of the junction left unmatched. Germline assignment: CDR1 MNHEY and CDR2 SVGAGI. In nucleotides, the CDR3 is TGTGCCAGCAGGTCAGCGGGGCTTTACAATGAGCAGTTCTTC. Translation: CASRSAGLYNEQFF.

The V gene is TRBV21-1, the J gene TRBJ1-1; TRBD1 reflects the table's D call only, with no check against the DNA. TRBV21-1 is described as a pseudogene. CDR3 length: 14 amino acids. The CDR3 spells CASSLRTGNTEAFF. The CDR3 region has the DNA TGTGCCAGCAGCCTACGGACAGGGAACACTGAAGCTTTCTTT.